This TCR beta chain was identified during a study of neurological immune-mediated disorders. The CDR3 sequence is 14 residues long. Trimming removed 3 bases from V and 2 bases from J, with 11 bases in between. CDR1 and CDR2 (germline): SGHRS, YFSETQ. This clonotype has at least ten counts. TCRdb passed the 5' RACE reads through MiXCR, listing each CDR3 protein once. The table includes around 56,000 distinct CDR3 sequences, less than 25% detected once. Time point indicated: technical triplicate 2. Material for sequencing was PBMCs. The origin of this receptor is a man aged 60-69 years with HTLV-1-associated myelopathy (HAM/TSP). V usage is TRBV5-1 and J usage is TRBJ1-1; perhaps TRBD1 as D (5 bases). The CDR3 bases are TGCGCCAGCAGCTCTCCGGGACGAAACACTGAAGCTTTCTTT. It codes for CASSSPGRNTEAFF.